This entry describes one TCR beta chain. The target antigen is unknown. The data stem from a study of OX40 agonist ivuxolimab in advanced cancers. Overall study context: Partial responses were achieved by three patients, of whom one had hepatocellular carcinoma and two had cutaneous melanoma. The study's findings and limits: Among T cells, CD8+ cells averaged more expanded clones than CD4+ cells. Low normalized T-cell clonal expansion also characterized some of the nonresponders. Clonal expansion by week 6 occurred in CD4+ and CD8+ blood T cells (at 0.1 to 3.0 mg/kg).

The germline V gene encodes CDR1 LNHNV and CDR2 YYDKDF (reference sequence). The CDR3 is 15 residues long. V lost 0 bases and J lost 5, with 14 bases in between. The assay was immunoSEQ multiplex PCR, and TCRdb's table has in-frame clones only and misses some. The profile shows approximately 92,000 clones, roughly 80% of them singletons. Specimen: CD4+ or CD8+ T cells sorted from blood, collected in a trial of the OX40 agonist ivuxolimab. The chain couples TRBV15 to TRBJ2-7; TRBD1 might be the D (5 bases). This clonotype was obtained from an adult with an advanced solid tumor such as melanoma, head and neck, liver or kidney cancer. CDR3 DNA: TGTGCCACCAGCAGAGATCGGCAGGGAAGGAACGAGCAGTACTTC. Translation gives CATSRDRQGRNEQYF.